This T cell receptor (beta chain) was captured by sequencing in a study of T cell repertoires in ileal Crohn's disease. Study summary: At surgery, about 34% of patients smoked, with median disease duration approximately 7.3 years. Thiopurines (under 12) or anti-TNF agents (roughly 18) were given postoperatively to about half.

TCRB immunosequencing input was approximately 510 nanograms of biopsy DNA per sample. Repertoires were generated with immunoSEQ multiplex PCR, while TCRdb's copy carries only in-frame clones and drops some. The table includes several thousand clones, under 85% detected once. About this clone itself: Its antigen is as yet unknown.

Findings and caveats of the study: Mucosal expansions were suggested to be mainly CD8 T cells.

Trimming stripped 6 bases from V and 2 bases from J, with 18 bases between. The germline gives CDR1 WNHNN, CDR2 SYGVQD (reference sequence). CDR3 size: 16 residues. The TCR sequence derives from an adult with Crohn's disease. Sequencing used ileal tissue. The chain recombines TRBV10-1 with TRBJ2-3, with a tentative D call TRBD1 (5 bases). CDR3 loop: CASSVGQGLLTDTQYF. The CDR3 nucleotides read TGCGCCAGCAGCGTGGGGCAGGGCCTTCTCACAGATACGCAGTATTTT.